A single sample gave rise to the 25 T cell receptor beta chains below, sequenced in a study of cytomegalovirus exposure and HLA in healthy donors. Assay: immunoSEQ multiplex PCR; the TCRdb copy retains only in-frame clones and omits some. The sample holds a few hundred thousand clones, over 80% seen once. Sample: PBMCs. All receptors come from a woman aged 30 to 39 in good health and CMV-seropositive.

This chain uses TRBV5-4 with TRBJ1-5; no clear D. This CDR3 contains 16 residues. The germline gives CDR1 SGHNT, CDR2 YYREEE (reference sequence). V lost 4 bases and J 2 bases, leaving 16 bases between the germline ends. The CDR3 DNA follows: TGTGCCAGCAGCCCGACCCCTAATCAAGGCAATCAGCCCCAGCATTTT. Amino acid sequence: CASSPTPNQGNQPQHF. The variable domain in full, with the rest retrieved from reference TRBV5-4 and TRBJ1-5, is ETGVTQSPTHLIKTRGQQVTLRCSSQSGHNTVSWYQQALGQGPQFIFQYYREEENGRGNFPPRFSGLQFPNYSSELNVNALELDDSALYLCASSPTPNQGNQPQHFGDGTRLSIL.

The CDR3 region is CASSSRPGFGGYTF. DNA for the CDR3: TGTGCCAGCAGTTCCCGGCCAGGGTTTGGTGGCTACACCTTC. V usage is TRBV6-5 and J usage is TRBJ1-2; D may be TRBD1 (5 bases). CDR3 size: 14 residues. V dropped 4 bases and J dropped 7 bases, with 16 bases sitting between them. Germline values: CDR1 MNHEY, CDR2 SVGAGI.

The CDR3 here is CASSLGLRARGYTF. Here the CDR3 DNA reads TGTGCCAGCAGCTTAGGCCTCCGGGCCAGGGGCTACACCTTC. The rearrangement joins TRBV11-3 to TRBJ1-2; no clear D gene. The germline gives CDR1 SGHNT, CDR2 YENEEA. This CDR3 has 14 residues. V shed 1 base and J shed 8 bases, with 14 bases lying between them.

The chain links TRBV28 to TRBJ2-7; the match to TRBD1 covers 10 bases. Germline V gives CDR1 MDHEN, CDR2 SYDVKM. V trimming: 8 bases; J trimming: 2 bases; junction bases outside the gene matches: 6. The CDR3 is 14 amino acids. The CDR3 spells CASRRDRGTYEQYF. The DNA of the CDR3 is TGTGCCAGCCGCCGGGACAGGGGAACCTACGAGCAGTACTTC.

This sequence joins TRBV11-2 and TRBJ2-7, with 9 bases fitting TRBD2. The V and J ends lost 2 bases and 5 bases, in that order; junction bases with no gene match: 7. The CDR3 has 15 amino acids. Germline lookup yields CDR1 SGHAT and CDR2 FQNNGV. This CDR3 is CASSLQAGGVHEQYF. The CDR3, as DNA: TGTGCCAGCAGCTTACAAGCGGGAGGAGTCCACGAGCAGTACTTC.

This clone occurred once. The genes are TRBV11-2 and TRBJ1-2; TRBD1 matches 8 bases. This CDR3 comprises 17 residues. Unmatched junction bases numbered 17, after V lost 5 bases and J lost 6 bases. Looked up from germline, CDR1 is SGHAT and CDR2 is FQNNGV. The chain's CDR3 is CASSPGGTGRPINGYTF. CDR3 coding DNA: TGTGCCAGCAGCCCAGGAGGGACAGGCCGACCTATAAATGGCTACACCTTC.

The chain carries TRBV2 and TRBJ2-2; possible D gene TRBD1, 6 bases. The CDR3 has 12 residues. CDR1 and CDR2 from the germline V gene are SNHLY and FYNNEI. CDR3 in DNA: TGTGGCACGGGACAGAACACCGGGGAGCTGTTTTTT. Its translation is CGTGQNTGELFF.

The chain combines TRBV29-1 with TRBJ2-7, with TRBD2 matching 11 bases. V was clipped by 6 bases and J by 2 bases; unmatched bases: 3. The CDR3 consists of 13 residues. Looked up from germline, CDR1 is SQVTM and CDR2 is ANQGSEA. The CDR3 here is CSVGLAGPYEQYF. CDR3 sequence (DNA): TGCAGCGTCGGACTAGCGGGTCCCTACGAGCAGTACTTC.

The chain employs TRBV27 and TRBJ1-1; maybe TRBD1 (5 bases). This CDR3 is 14 amino acids long. Between the trimmed V and J ends, which lost 8 bases and 4 bases, there was a span of 17 bases. Germline V gene lookup returns CDR1 MNHEY and CDR2 SMNVEV (reference sequence). Here the CDR3 reads CASGRKGVGTEAFF. DNA for the CDR3: TGTGCCAGCGGACGTAAAGGGGTTGGCACTGAAGCTTTCTTT.

This clone was observed a handful of times. Other DNA sequences in this specimen translate into the identical CDR3. The chain uses TRBV27 and TRBJ1-5; no clear D gene. Germline CDR1 is MNHEY and CDR2 is SMNVEV (reference sequence). The CDR3 has 14 amino acids. The V gene lost 2 bases and the J gene lost 2 bases, with 7 bases spanning the gap. The CDR3 DNA reads as TGTGCCAGCAGTTTAAGTGGGGGCAATCAGCCCCAGCATTTT. This translates into CASSLSGGNQPQHF.

This chain connects TRBV7-8 to TRBJ1-4, with 9 positions matching TRBD1. V lost 1 base to trimming and J lost 5 bases; unmatched junction nucleotides: 8. The CDR3 has 17 amino acids. The germline CDR1 and CDR2 sequences are SGHVS and FQNEAQ. DNA for the CDR3: TGTGCCAGCAGCTTAGATAGGACAGGGGTGCTGAATGAAAAACTGTTTTTT. Protein sequence: CASSLDRTGVLNEKLFF.

This sequence joins TRBV6-6 and TRBJ1-2, with 7 bases lining up with TRBD1. V gave up 4 bases and J gave up 4 bases; unmatched junction bases: 9. The CDR3 consists of 15 residues. Germline CDR1 and CDR2: MNHNY and SVGAGI (reference sequence). CDR3 bases: TGTGCCAGCAGTTCTAAAGGGGGCGAAGGCTATGGCTACACCTTC. Translated: CASSSKGGEGYGYTF.

The gene calls are TRBV9 and TRBJ2-5; the D gene is possibly TRBD2 (6 bases). The CDR3 covers 16 residues. V lost 3 bases, J lost 2 bases, and 17 bases lay in between. Per the germline V gene, CDR1 is SGDLS and CDR2 is YYNGEE. CDR3 loop: CASSGGWDSRQETQYF. The CDR3 DNA reads as TGTGCCAGCAGCGGAGGCTGGGACTCGAGACAAGAGACCCAGTACTTC.

The chain uses TRBV5-1 and TRBJ2-7, with TRBD2 matching over 10 bases. V shed 2 bases, J shed 3 bases, and the junction held 5 bases outside the gene matches. Germline CDR1 and CDR2: SGHRS and YFSETQ. This CDR3 region has 15 residues. This CDR3 is CASSFGTSVDYEQYF. DNA for the CDR3: TGCGCCAGCAGCTTCGGGACTAGCGTCGACTACGAGCAGTACTTC.

The V call is TRBV28, the J call TRBJ1-2; possibly TRBD1 for D (6 bases). This CDR3 has 13 amino acids. Trimming took 7 bases from V and 7 from J, leaving 16 bases between them. The germline gives CDR1 MDHEN, CDR2 SYDVKM. In DNA, the CDR3 is TGTGCCAGCACCTCCCCGGACAGTAGTGGCTACACCTTC. Protein sequence: CASTSPDSSGYTF.

The V gene is TRBV27, the J gene TRBJ1-4, with D possibly being TRBD1 (5 bases). The V gene's germline CDR1 is MNHEY and CDR2 SMNVEV (reference sequence). The CDR3 has 14 amino acids. The V gene lost 5 bases and the J gene lost 4 bases, with 11 bases spanning the gap. CDR3 amino acids: CASSPRQFNEKLFF. The CDR3 DNA follows: TGTGCCAGCAGTCCCCGACAGTTTAATGAAAAACTGTTTTTT.

The rearrangement uses TRBV29-1 and TRBJ1-4; 8 bases are shared with TRBD1. The CDR3 sequence is 12 residues long. V lost 7 bases, J lost 8 bases, and 6 bases stayed unmatched. Germline V lookup: CDR1 SQVTM, CDR2 ANQGSEA. The CDR3 DNA follows: TGCAGCGGACTGACAGGGGAAGAAAAACTGTTTTTT. Its protein is CSGLTGEEKLFF.

This clone appeared a single time. V usage is TRBV30 and J usage is TRBJ1-2, with 7 bases lining up with TRBD1. Germline V gene lookup returns CDR1 GTSNPN and CDR2 SVGIG (reference sequence). After removal of 0 bases from V and 5 bases from J, the junction contained 12 bases not matched to a gene. The CDR3 is made up of 16 amino acids. The CDR3 region has the DNA TGTGCCTGGAGTGTACCCGGGACAGAGAACGTGTATGGCTACACCTTC. Amino acids: CAWSVPGTENVYGYTF.

The chain couples TRBV4-1 to TRBJ2-2; D gene ambiguous. The CDR3 is made up of 15 amino acids. Trimming stripped 5 bases from V and 4 bases from J, with 14 bases between. Germline V gene lookup returns CDR1 MGHRA and CDR2 YSYEKL. The CDR3 loop is CASSARSESTGELFF. Here the CDR3 DNA reads TGCGCCAGCAGCGCACGCAGCGAGTCCACCGGGGAGCTGTTTTTT.

CDR3 protein: CASSEDVSSWAYSNQPQHF. CDR3 nucleotides: TGTGCCAGCAGTGAAGACGTCAGCTCTTGGGCCTATAGCAATCAGCCCCAGCATTTT. V usage is TRBV2 and J usage is TRBJ1-5, with D unresolved. The CDR3 is 19 amino acids. V gave up 1 base and J gave up 0 bases, with 19 bases separating them. Germline assignment: CDR1 SNHLY and CDR2 FYNNEI.

The chain recombines TRBV2 with TRBJ2-3; D not resolved. Trimming left V 1 base short and J 7 bases short, with 9 bases between. The CDR3 runs 13 residues. Germline V gene data show CDR1 as SNHLY and CDR2 as FYNNEI. The CDR3: CASSEGVRYTQYF. CDR3 nucleotides: TGTGCCAGCAGTGAAGGGGTGAGGTATACGCAGTATTTT.

This chain uses TRBV10-3 with TRBJ2-7; 9 bases are a match to TRBD1. CDR1 and CDR2 from the germline V gene are ENHRY and SYGVKD. V dropped 4 bases and J dropped 1; count of bases not matched to a gene: 2. The CDR3 sequence is 14 residues long. CDR3: CAISAGTGSYEQYF. As DNA, the CDR3 is TGTGCCATCAGTGCCGGGACAGGGTCCTACGAGCAGTACTTC.

This sequence joins TRBV27 and TRBJ2-7, with 15 nucleotides matching TRBD2. Germline V gives CDR1 MNHEY, CDR2 SMNVEV (reference sequence). V was pared by 4 bases and J by 7 bases, with 2 bases of the junction left unmatched. This CDR3 region has 14 residues. The chain's CDR3 is CASSSGTSGREQYF. CDR3 bases: TGTGCCAGCAGTTCGGGGACTAGCGGGAGGGAGCAGTACTTC.

This chain uses TRBV4-3 with TRBJ1-1; a possible D gene is TRBD1 (5 bases). Trimming cost V 4 bases and J 5 bases, with 11 bases left between them. Germline assignment: CDR1 LGHNA and CDR2 YSLEER. CDR3 length: 13 amino acids. The CDR3 DNA follows: TGCGCCAGCAGCCTGATCAGGGAGACTGAAGCTTTCTTT. This translates into CASSLIRETEAFF.

The DNA of the CDR3 is TGTGCCTGGATTTTTGAAGGACAGGCGAACACCGGGGAGCTGTTTTTT. The encoded protein is CAWIFEGQANTGELFF. The rearrangement links TRBV30 to TRBJ2-2; 7 bases map to TRBD1. Trimming cost V 4 bases and J 0 bases; bases outside gene matches: 8. This CDR3 is 16 amino acids long. The V gene's germline CDR1 is GTSNPN and CDR2 SVGIG (reference sequence). Full variable domain (remainder filled in from reference TRBV30 and TRBJ2-2): SQTIHQWPATLVQPVGSPLSLECTVEGTSNPNLYWYRQAAGRGLQLLFYSVGIGQISSEVPQNLSASRPQDRQFILSSKKLLLSDSGFYLCAWIFEGQANTGELFFGEGSRLTVL.